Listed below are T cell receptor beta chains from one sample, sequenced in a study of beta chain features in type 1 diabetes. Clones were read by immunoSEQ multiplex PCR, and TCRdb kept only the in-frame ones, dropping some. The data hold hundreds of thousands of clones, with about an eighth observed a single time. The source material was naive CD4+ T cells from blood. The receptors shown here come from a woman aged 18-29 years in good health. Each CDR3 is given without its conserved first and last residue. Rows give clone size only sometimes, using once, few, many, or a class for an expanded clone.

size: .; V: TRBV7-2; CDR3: ASSPGVGSNQPQH
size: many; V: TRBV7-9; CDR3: ASSSQGTGGYT
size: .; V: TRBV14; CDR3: ASSQEAQGLFSGANVLT
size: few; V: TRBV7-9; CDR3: ASSLGGTDTQY
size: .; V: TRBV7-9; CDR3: ASSLAPPGYKETQY
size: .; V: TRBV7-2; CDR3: ASSLEGQIGQPQH
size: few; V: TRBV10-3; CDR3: AIMGTVDNEQF
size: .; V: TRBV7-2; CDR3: ASSSDFSSYEQY
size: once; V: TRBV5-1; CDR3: ASSRERGSTDTQY
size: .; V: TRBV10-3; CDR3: AISEAQGPDTQY
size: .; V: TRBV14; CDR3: ASSLRSPPFYGYT